The rows below give T cell receptor beta chains drawn from one sample of a study of T cell responses to AZD1222 COVID-19 vaccine. Measured with immunoSEQ multiplex PCR; TCRdb has only the in-frame clones, and not every one. The repertoire holds around 200,000 clones, almost 90% seen once, with roughly 0.5% in the top ten. The input for sequencing was peripheral blood, taken on day 0 of AZD1222 vaccination. These receptors were collected from an adult in good health. Each CDR3 is given with its conserved first and last residue. Fields, in order: D gene, CDR3 length, V gene, J gene, clone size, CDR3 protein, CDR3 DNA. D genes are given only for firm matches. Clone size is shown for a subset of rows, as once, few, many or a class of expanded clone.

D: TRBD1; length: 15; V: TRBV7-9; J: TRBJ2-7; size: -; CDR3: CASSSSGTGREEQYF; DNA: TGTGCCAGCAGCTCCTCCGGGACAGGGAGGGAGGAGCAGTACTTC
D: TRBD1; length: 15; V: TRBV28; J: TRBJ1-1; size: -; CDR3: CASLGQGARSTEAFF; DNA: TGTGCCAGCCTGGGACAGGGGGCGAGGAGCACTGAAGCTTTCTTT
D: TRBD1; length: 15; V: TRBV14; J: TRBJ1-2; size: -; CDR3: CASSQGRGRGYGYTF; DNA: TGTGCCAGCAGCCAAGGGAGGGGGCGAGGCTATGGCTACACCTTC
D: TRBD1; length: 15; V: TRBV19; J: TRBJ2-7; size: -; CDR3: CASSIGAGGFYEQYF; DNA: TGTGCCAGTAGTATAGGTGCAGGGGGCTTCTACGAGCAGTACTTC
D: -; length: 12; V: TRBV5-8; J: TRBJ2-7; size: -; CDR3: CASSYTSYEQYF; DNA: TGTGCCAGCAGCTATACAAGCTACGAGCAGTACTTC
D: -; length: 13; V: TRBV6-4; J: TRBJ1-5; size: -; CDR3: CASSKEGGQPQHF; DNA: TGTGCCAGCAGCAAAGAGGGGGGTCAGCCCCAGCATTTT
D: TRBD1; length: 16; V: TRBV28; J: TRBJ2-1; size: -; CDR3: CASSRTTGISYNEQFF; DNA: TGTGCCAGCAGCCGAACGACAGGGATCTCCTACAATGAGCAGTTCTTC
D: -; length: 14; V: TRBV27; J: TRBJ2-5; size: -; CDR3: CASSPGGPGETQYF; DNA: TGTGCCAGCAGCCCCGGAGGGCCGGGGGAGACCCAGTACTTC
D: TRBD2; length: 19; V: TRBV5-6; J: TRBJ2-7; size: -; CDR3: CASSLVFPLTGGPVYEQYF; DNA: TGTGCCAGCAGCTTGGTTTTCCCCCTTACGGGAGGGCCGGTTTACGAGCAGTACTTC
D: TRBD2; length: 15; V: TRBV5-8; J: TRBJ2-1; size: -; CDR3: CASSEAGTSIDEQFF; DNA: TGTGCCAGCAGCGAAGCCGGGACTAGCATCGATGAGCAGTTCTTC
D: -; length: 15; V: TRBV28; J: TRBJ2-7; size: few; CDR3: CASSQSYVGPYEQYF; DNA: TGTGCCAGCAGCCAAAGTTACGTGGGGCCCTACGAGCAGTACTTC
D: -; length: 14; V: TRBV30; J: TRBJ1-5; size: -; CDR3: CAWTYGGGNQPQHF; DNA: TGTGCCTGGACCTACGGAGGGGGCAATCAGCCCCAGCATTTT
D: -; length: 13; V: TRBV19; J: TRBJ1-5; size: -; CDR3: CASSIGGIQPQHF; DNA: TGTGCCAGTAGTATAGGGGGGATCCAGCCCCAGCATTTT
D: -; length: 15; V: TRBV9; J: TRBJ2-2; size: -; CDR3: CASSPGGRNTGELFF; DNA: TGTGCCAGCAGCCCAGGGGGGAGGAACACCGGGGAGCTGTTTTTT
D: -; length: 17; V: TRBV7-9; J: TRBJ1-6; size: -; CDR3: CASSLAGGAGPNSPLHF; DNA: TGTGCCAGCAGCTTAGCGGGTGGGGCAGGCCCTAATTCACCCCTCCACTTT
D: -; length: 13; V: TRBV2; J: TRBJ1-1; size: -; CDR3: CASRRTGSTEAFF; DNA: TGTGCCAGCAGACGGACGGGGAGCACTGAAGCTTTCTTT
D: -; length: 16; V: TRBV5-3; J: TRBJ1-5; size: -; CDR3: CARSHKRGEGNQPQHF; DNA: TGTGCCAGAAGCCATAAAAGGGGGGAAGGCAATCAGCCCCAGCATTTT
D: -; length: 13; V: TRBV9; J: TRBJ2-3; size: -; CDR3: CASSAGRVDTQYF; DNA: TGTGCCAGCAGCGCGGGGAGAGTAGATACGCAGTATTTT
D: -; length: 15; V: TRBV30; J: TRBJ1-4; size: once; CDR3: CAWSDGGYNNEKLFF; DNA: TGTGCCTGGAGTGACGGGGGGTATAATAATGAAAAACTGTTTTTT
D: -; length: 14; V: TRBV19; J: TRBJ1-1; size: -; CDR3: CASSIRDKNTEAFF; DNA: TGTGCCAGTAGTATAAGAGACAAGAACACTGAAGCTTTCTTT
D: -; length: 13; V: TRBV5-1; J: TRBJ1-1; size: -; CDR3: CASSLAGTPEAFF; DNA: TGCGCCAGCAGCTTGGCCGGGACTCCCGAAGCTTTCTTT
D: -; length: 13; V: TRBV9; J: TRBJ1-2; size: once; CDR3: CASSPAYNYGYTF; DNA: TGTGCCAGCAGCCCGGCCTACAATTATGGCTACACCTTC
D: -; length: 15; V: TRBV6-5; J: TRBJ2-2; size: -; CDR3: CASSYKLANTGELFF; DNA: TGTGCCAGCAGTTATAAACTAGCGAACACCGGGGAGCTGTTTTTT
D: -; length: 12; V: TRBV7-9; J: TRBJ2-7; size: few; CDR3: CASSLNPYEQYF; DNA: TGTGCCAGCAGCTTAAACCCCTACGAGCAGTACTTC
D: -; length: 14; V: TRBV7-2; J: TRBJ2-2; size: few; CDR3: CASAGGLHTGELFF; DNA: TGTGCCAGCGCCGGTGGTTTGCACACCGGGGAGCTGTTTTTT
D: -; length: 12; V: TRBV3-1/TRBV3-2; J: TRBJ1-1; size: once; CDR3: CASSQWDTEAFF; DNA: TGTGCCAGCAGCCAATGGGACACTGAAGCTTTCTTT
D: -; length: 14; V: TRBV11-2; J: TRBJ1-4; size: -; CDR3: CASRNWATNEKLFF; DNA: TGTGCCAGCAGAAACTGGGCAACTAATGAAAAACTGTTTTTT
D: -; length: 13; V: TRBV14; J: TRBJ1-1; size: -; CDR3: CASSQAGGGEAFF; DNA: TGTGCCAGCAGCCAAGCCGGAGGAGGCGAAGCTTTCTTT
D: TRBD2; length: 15; V: TRBV9; J: TRBJ2-7; size: once; CDR3: CASSVASGGAEEQYF; DNA: TGTGCCAGCAGCGTAGCAAGCGGGGGGGCCGAGGAGCAGTACTTC
D: -; length: 15; V: TRBV15; J: TRBJ1-5; size: -; CDR3: CATSRDSRGNQPQHF; DNA: TGTGCCACCAGCAGGGACAGCCGGGGCAATCAGCCCCAGCATTTT
D: -; length: 15; V: TRBV24-1; J: TRBJ1-5; size: -; CDR3: CATSDPTGPNQPQHF; DNA: TGTGCCACCAGTGATCCGACAGGTCCAAATCAGCCCCAGCATTTT
D: -; length: 12; V: TRBV6-5; J: TRBJ1-1; size: -; CDR3: CASSTIGGQAFF; DNA: TGTGCCAGCAGTACCATCGGAGGGCAAGCTTTCTTT
D: TRBD1; length: 16; V: TRBV9; J: TRBJ2-5; size: -; CDR3: CASSVEGGTGKETQYF; DNA: TGTGCCAGCAGCGTAGAGGGGGGGACAGGGAAAGAGACCCAGTACTTC
D: TRBD1; length: 16; V: TRBV6-2/TRBV6-3; J: TRBJ1-4; size: -; CDR3: CASSYLTGGVGEKLFF; DNA: TGTGCCAGCAGTTACCTCACAGGGGGCGTCGGTGAAAAACTGTTTTTT
D: -; length: 12; V: TRBV7-9; J: TRBJ2-1; size: once; CDR3: CASSPEGNEQFF; DNA: TGTGCCAGCAGCCCTGAGGGGAATGAGCAGTTCTTC